A selection of T cell receptor beta chains follows, all from one sample in a study of blood T cell repertoires in COVID-19. TCRdb's table, derived via immunoSEQ multiplex PCR, lists solely in-frame clones and lacks some. The sample comprises around 230,000 clones, about 87% of which are singletons, and roughly 2.3% rests with the top ten. Material for sequencing was PBMCs or T cells enriched from blood (not recorded which). The receptors shown here come from a woman in her thirties or forties with acute COVID-19. CDR3s include the opening cysteine and the closing phenylalanine or tryptophan. The D gene is left open where the match is weak. Not every row has a clone size; where given, it reads once, few, many or a size class.

>TRBJ2-3|once|TRBV7-9|.
CASSLGEGTDTQYF
TGTGCCAGCAGCTTAGGGGAGGGCACAGATACGCAGTATTTT
>TRBJ2-3|.|TRBV5-1|TRBD1
CASSLAGQGSDTQYF
TGCGCCAGCAGCTTGGCCGGACAGGGGTCAGATACGCAGTATTTT
>TRBJ1-6|.|TRBV30|.
CAWSVPASQGYNSPLHF
TGTGCCTGGAGCGTCCCGGCGTCCCAGGGGTATAATTCACCCCTCCACTTT
>TRBJ2-2|.|TRBV20-1|.
CSASPLNTGELFF
TGCAGTGCTAGTCCCTTGAACACCGGGGAGCTGTTTTTT
>TRBJ2-1|once|TRBV5-1|.
CASSLGRGGGEQFF
TGCGCCAGCAGCTTGGGGCGGGGTGGGGGTGAGCAGTTCTTC
>TRBJ1-2|.|TRBV7-9|.
CASSSLASRYGYTF
TGTGCCAGCAGCTCCCTAGCTAGCAGATATGGCTACACCTTC
>TRBJ1-2|.|TRBV7-2|TRBD1
CASSDSPGQGNGYTF
TGTGCCAGCAGCGATAGTCCGGGACAGGGGAACGGCTACACCTTC
>TRBJ1-4|once|TRBV4-3|.
CASSQDIRVGEKLFF
TGCGCCAGCAGCCAAGATATCAGGGTCGGTGAAAAACTGTTTTTT
>TRBJ2-1|.|TRBV4-2|.
CASSQGGASSYNEQFF
TGTGCCAGCAGCCAAGGCGGGGCGAGCTCCTACAATGAGCAGTTCTTC
>TRBJ1-6|.|TRBV27|TRBD1
CATRMFTGGVGVSPLHF
TGTGCCACCCGTATGTTTACAGGGGGCGTCGGGGTTTCACCCCTCCACTTT
>TRBJ2-3|.|TRBV5-1|.
CASSLGTSTDTQYF
TGCGCCAGCAGCTTGGGGACTAGCACAGATACGCAGTATTTT
>TRBJ1-5|.|TRBV19|.
CASSIDRNRVGQPQHF
TGTGCCAGTAGTATAGATCGTAACAGGGTGGGGCAGCCCCAGCATTTT
>TRBJ2-7|.|TRBV11-2|.
CASSFQGRYEQYF
TGTGCCAGCAGCTTCCAGGGCCGCTACGAGCAGTACTTC
>TRBJ2-1|few|TRBV2|TRBD1
CASSPDRANNEQFF
TGTGCCAGCAGTCCTGACAGGGCTAACAATGAGCAGTTCTTC
>TRBJ2-1|.|TRBV3-1/TRBV3-2|.
CASSQVASHSYNEQFF
TGTGCCAGCAGCCAAGTAGCGTCCCACTCCTACAATGAGCAGTTCTTC
>TRBJ1-5|few|TRBV5-1|.
CANPRRSLWSFSNQPQHF
TGCGCCAATCCGCGCCGGTCCCTCTGGAGCTTTAGCAATCAGCCCCAGCATTTT
>TRBJ2-3|.|TRBV18|TRBD1
CASSPGQGVTDTQYF
TGTGCCAGCTCACCGGGACAGGGGGTCACAGATACGCAGTATTTT
>TRBJ1-1|.|TRBV27|TRBD1
CASSLSGQSEAFF
TGTGCCAGCAGTTTATCGGGACAGTCTGAAGCTTTCTTT
>TRBJ1-1|.|TRBV6-5|.
CASSLSAVEAFF
TGTGCCAGCAGTCTCTCGGCGGTTGAAGCTTTCTTT
>TRBJ1-2|.|TRBV18|.
CASSPPPGFNYGYTF
TGTGCCAGCTCACCACCCCCGGGATTTAACTATGGCTACACCTTC
>TRBJ2-3|.|TRBV7-8|.
CASSFSADTQYF
TGTGCCAGCAGCTTTAGTGCAGATACGCAGTATTTT
>TRBJ2-7|.|TRBV5-6|TRBD2
CASSPGDTSGVGEQYF
TGTGCCAGCAGCCCGGGGGATACTAGCGGGGTCGGGGAGCAGTACTTC
>TRBJ1-2|.|TRBV9|.
CASSVGAHGYTF
TGTGCCAGCAGCGTAGGGGCCCATGGCTACACCTTC
>TRBJ1-5|.|TRBV19|TRBD1
CASSATGTGYNQPQHF
TGTGCCAGTAGTGCTACCGGGACAGGGTATAATCAGCCCCAGCATTTT
>TRBJ1-6|.|TRBV7-6|TRBD1
CASSLGTTGGSPLHF
TGTGCCAGCAGCTTAGGCACGACAGGGGGTTCACCCCTCCACTTT
>TRBJ2-5|.|TRBV5-1|TRBD2
CASSTRTSGGETQYF
TGCGCCAGCAGCACACGGACTAGCGGTGGGGAGACCCAGTACTTC
>TRBJ1-2|.|TRBV2|.
CASSPLRALQPLYGYTF
TGTGCCAGCAGCCCACTCAGGGCCCTCCAACCCCTCTATGGCTACACCTTC
>TRBJ1-1|.|TRBV9|.
CASSAQLTGNTEAFF
TGTGCCAGCAGCGCCCAACTGACAGGAAACACTGAAGCTTTCTTT
>TRBJ1-2|once|TRBV29-1|TRBD1
CSVDRTRSTYGYTF
TGCAGCGTGGACAGGACCCGTAGCACCTATGGCTACACCTTC
>TRBJ2-1|.|TRBV4-3|TRBD2
CASSSQLAGGSSYNEQFF
TGCGCCAGCAGCTCCCAACTAGCGGGAGGCAGCTCCTACAATGAGCAGTTCTTC
>TRBJ2-3|.|TRBV15|TRBD2
CATSRGGTSSPDTQYF
TGTGCCACCAGCAGAGGCGGGACTAGTTCCCCAGATACGCAGTATTTT
>TRBJ2-6|once|TRBV27|.
CASSLSGSLPPSGANVLTF
TGTGCCAGCAGTTTATCGGGCAGCCTTCCCCCCTCTGGGGCCAACGTCCTGACTTTC
>TRBJ2-2|once|TRBV4-1|.
CASSPQAGRTGELFF
TGCGCCAGCAGCCCCCAGGCCGGTAGGACCGGGGAGCTGTTTTTT
>TRBJ1-2|.|TRBV24-1|TRBD1
CATSDTRTGVSNYGYTF
TGTGCCACCAGTGACACCCGTACAGGGGTGTCTAACTATGGCTACACCTTC
>TRBJ1-6|many|TRBV4-1|.
CASSPTGVDSPLHF
TGCGCCAGCAGCCCCACAGGAGTGGATTCACCCCTCCACTTT
>TRBJ2-6|.|TRBV2|.
CASSELSGANVLTF
TGTGCCAGCAGTGAGCTATCTGGGGCCAACGTCCTGACTTTC
>TRBJ2-3|many|TRBV6-5|TRBD2
CASAGLAGNTDTQYF
TGTGCCTCTGCCGGACTAGCGGGAAACACAGATACGCAGTATTTT
>TRBJ2-1|.|TRBV24-1|TRBD1
CATSEPGQYNEQFF
TGTGCCACCAGTGAACCGGGACAGTACAATGAGCAGTTCTTC
>TRBJ2-7|.|TRBV25-1|TRBD2
CASSESGGLAWPSEQYF
TGTGCCAGCAGTGAGTCGGGGGGACTAGCCTGGCCCAGCGAGCAGTACTTC
>TRBJ1-2|.|TRBV15|.
CATSRDRQGNYGYTF
TGTGCCACCAGCAGAGACCGGCAGGGTAACTATGGCTACACCTTC
>TRBJ2-7|.|TRBV6-1|TRBD1
CASSEERTGLGEQYF
TGTGCCAGCAGTGAAGAACGGACAGGGCTTGGCGAGCAGTACTTC
>TRBJ1-1|.|TRBV29-1|.
CSVAPTGMITEAFF
TGCAGCGTTGCCCCGACGGGGATGATCACTGAAGCTTTCTTT
>TRBJ2-3|.|TRBV12-5|.
CASGLVGMRGRGTDTQYF
TGTGCTAGTGGTTTGGTCGGGATGCGGGGTCGGGGCACAGATACGCAGTATTTT
>TRBJ1-1|.|TRBV7-2|.
CASSLVTGGVTEAFF
TGTGCCAGCAGCTTAGTTACTGGGGGGGTCACTGAAGCTTTCTTT
>TRBJ2-5|.|TRBV5-1|TRBD2
CASSGGLAGVRMETQYF
TGCGCCAGCAGCGGCGGACTAGCGGGAGTTAGAATGGAGACCCAGTACTTC
>TRBJ1-2|.|TRBV29-1|.
CSVDVGGKGGYTF
TGCAGCGTGGATGTGGGGGGAAAAGGCGGCTACACCTTC
>TRBJ2-7|.|TRBV27|TRBD1
CASRRGPNYEQYF
TGTGCCAGCAGGAGGGGGCCAAACTACGAGCAGTACTTC
>TRBJ2-2|.|TRBV28|.
CASSFMTANTGELFF
TGTGCCAGCAGTTTCATGACAGCCAACACCGGGGAGCTGTTTTTT
>TRBJ1-1|.|TRBV5-1|TRBD1
CASSLGQGRDTEAFF
TGCGCCAGCAGCTTGGGACAGGGTAGGGACACTGAAGCTTTCTTT
>TRBJ1-5|.|TRBV5-1|.
CASSLARAGHF
TGCGCCAGCAGCTTGGCCAGGGCAGGTCATTTT
>TRBJ2-2|.|TRBV7-9|.
CASSLDLNTGELFF
TGTGCCAGCAGCCTCGACTTGAACACCGGGGAGCTGTTTTTT